The T cell receptor beta chain described here comes from a study of early T cells in non-severe SARS-CoV-2 infection. Study-wide context: The chains were unpaired, and the sequenced material was bulk RNA from unsorted whole blood.

A word on this clonotype: As yet, its antigen is unknown.

From germline, CDR1 is DFQATT and CDR2 SNEGSKA (reference sequence). The CDR3 spans 15 residues. Trimming took off 4 bases at V and 1 base at J, with 14 bases between the two ends. Study-wide results and caveats: Private and CD4 specificities were missed by VDJdb matching, which favored anti-spike CD8 responses.

cDNA molecules, individually, were tagged with unique molecular identifiers. Using its own MiXCR run on the 5' RACE reads, TCRdb lists one record per CDR3 protein. The repertoire holds some 91,000 distinct CDR3 sequences, with about 10% as singletons. The starting material was whole blood, obtained at baseline. The chain combines TRBV20-1 with TRBJ2-1; D possibly corresponds to TRBD1 (6 bases). This sequence was found in an adult who was a healthcare worker with PCR-confirmed SARS-CoV-2 infection or an uninfected control (not recorded which). The CDR3 nucleotides are TGCAGTGCTATTCAACAGGGTTTTTCCTACAATGAGCAGTTCTTC. It is translated as CSAIQQGFSYNEQFF.